Shown below are 9 T cell receptor beta chains from a single sample sequenced in a study of blood T cells in healthy people across ages. Primers used in a second PCR of about 7 to 12 cycles were a sample-barcoded 5' primer and a J-beta primer mix. TCRdb independently ran MiXCR on the 5' RACE reads; one entry per CDR3 protein. In the table there are 1.4 million to 1.5 million distinct CDR3 sequences, 42% of which are singletons. Sequenced input: blood. These receptors all stem from a woman younger than 35 in good health.

The chain links TRBV6-5 to TRBJ2-5, with TRBD1 identical over 10 bases. The end of the DNA is better explained by TRBJ2-7, so the J call may be wrong. Germline CDR1 and CDR2: MNHEY and SVGAGI. The CDR3 is 14 residues long. The CDR3, as DNA: TGTGCCAGCAGTCGACAGGGGGCCACGTACGAGCAGTACTTC. This encodes CASSRQGATYEQYF.

This clonotype showed up just once. The rearrangement joins TRBV29-1 to TRBJ2-7, with a possible D match to TRBD1 (6 bases). The V and J ends lost 7 bases and 7 bases respectively, with 20 bases between them. The CDR3 contains 13 residues. Germline V gene sequence: CDR1 SQVTM, CDR2 ANQGSEA. CDR3 DNA sequence: TGCAGCGCCGAGGGGGTTCTGTGGGATGAGCAGTACTTC. It yields the protein CSAEGVLWDEQYF.

This clonotype was recorded a few times. The chain joins TRBV11-2 to TRBJ2-5, with 13 nucleotides matching TRBD2. CDR1 is SGHAT, CDR2 FQNNGV, per germline. With 2 bases clipped from V and 3 bases from J, the junction kept 12 bases outside the gene matches. This CDR3 comprises 19 residues. The CDR3 region is CASSLYRLTGLAGKETQYF. The CDR3, as DNA: TGTGCCAGCAGCTTATATCGGCTAACGGGACTAGCGGGAAAAGAGACCCAGTACTTC. The variable domain in full, completed from reference TRBV11-2 and TRBJ2-5, reads EAGVAQSPRYKIIEKRQSVAFWCNPISGHATLYWYQQILGQGPKLLIQFQNNGVVDDSQLPKDRFSAERLKGVDSTLKIQPAKLEDSAVYLCASSLYRLTGLAGKETQYFGPGTRLLVL.

To note about this clonotype: Possible read error: a much larger clone is one base away. The chain employs TRBV20-1 and TRBJ2-3, with a weak D call TRBD2 (5 bases). The germline V and J ends were trimmed by 0 bases and 10 bases, with 20 bases remaining between them. Germline V gene sequence: CDR1 DFQATT, CDR2 SNEGSKA (reference sequence). The CDR3 loop spans 15 amino acids. CDR3 protein: CSAREAERIADAQYF. Written as DNA, the CDR3 is TGCAGTGCTAGAGAAGCAGAGCGGATCGCCGATGCGCAGTATTTT.

This clonotype was seen ten or more times. The rearrangement links TRBV10-3 to TRBJ2-7, with TRBD2 matching 10 bases. Trimming removed 2 bases from V and 1 base from J; junction bases left unmatched: 5. The CDR3 spans 16 residues. From germline, CDR1 is ENHRY and CDR2 SYGVKD. CDR3 sequence (DNA): TGTGCCATCAGTGAGCCGGGGACTAGCGCTTCCTACGAGCAGTACTTC. Translating gives CAISEPGTSASYEQYF.

CDR3 in amino acids: CASSGAAVGQETQYF. The CDR3 region has the DNA TGTGCCAGCAGTGGAGCGGCAGTCGGGCAAGAGACCCAGTACTTC. This chain links TRBV25-1 with TRBJ2-5, with D tentatively TRBD2 (5 bases). Germline assignment: CDR1 MGHDK and CDR2 SYGVNS. The CDR3 runs 15 residues. Deletions cut 4 bases from V and 2 bases from J, with 14 bases between.

A few counts support this clonotype. This chain connects TRBV6-5 to TRBJ2-3; D may be TRBD2 (5 bases). This CDR3 contains 16 residues. Trimming left V 6 bases short and J 1 base short, with 17 bases between. Looked up from germline, CDR1 is MNHEY and CDR2 is SVGAGI. The CDR3 sequence is CASSHGVIAGTDTQYF. Written as DNA, the CDR3 is TGTGCCAGCAGCCACGGGGTAATAGCCGGCACAGATACGCAGTATTTT.

This clonotype was counted a few times. The junction and the germline gene differ at one end; a read error may be behind it. The chain is built from TRBV7-2 and TRBJ2-5; no clear D. This CDR3 region has 14 residues. Germline assignment: CDR1 SGHTA and CDR2 FQGNSA. CDR3 sequence reads: CASSLEASQETQYF. CDR3 nucleotides: TGTGCCAGCAGTTTAGAGGCTAGCCAAGAGACCCAGTACTTC.

The J gene is TRBJ2-6, the V gene TRBV29-1, with unresolved D. The germline gives CDR1 SQVTM, CDR2 ANQGSEA. This CDR3 comprises 13 residues. Trimming stripped 2 bases from V and 4 bases from J, with 6 bases between. CDR3 sequence (DNA): TGCAGCGTTGAAAATCCCGGGGCCAACGTCCTGACTTTC. This gives the protein CSVENPGANVLTF.